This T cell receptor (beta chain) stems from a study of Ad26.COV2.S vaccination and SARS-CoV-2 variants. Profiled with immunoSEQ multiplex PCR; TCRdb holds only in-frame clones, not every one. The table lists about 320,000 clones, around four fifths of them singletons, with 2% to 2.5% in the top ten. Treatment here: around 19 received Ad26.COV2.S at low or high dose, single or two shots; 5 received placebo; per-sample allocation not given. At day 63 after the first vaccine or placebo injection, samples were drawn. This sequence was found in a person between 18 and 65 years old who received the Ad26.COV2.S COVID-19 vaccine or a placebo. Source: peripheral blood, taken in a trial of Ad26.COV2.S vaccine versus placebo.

The CDR3 region has the DNA TGTGCCAGCAGTGAAGCCGGCAGCTCTGGAAACACCATATATTTT. Its translation is CASSEAGSSGNTIYF. The chain uses TRBV2 and TRBJ1-3; D unclear. This CDR3 has 15 residues. CDR1 SNHLY and CDR2 FYNNEI come from the germline V gene. The V end was cut by 0 bases, the J end by 0 bases, with 6 bases between.